At least ten counts were recorded for the clone carrying this T cell receptor (beta chain). Its antigen remains unidentified. A junction end diverges from the germline sequence, so it may reflect a read error. The data originate from a study of neurological immune-mediated disorders. Study-level information: Secondary progressive cases numbered 3 among the 35 or so multiple sclerosis patients, while the other 31 were relapsing-remitting.

Regarding the study as a whole: The greatest TCR clonal expansion appeared in HTLV-1-associated myelopathy and the smallest, falling below healthy controls, in multiple sclerosis. Because no CDR3 amino acid sequences were shared across subjects by expanded clones, private repertoires were suggested in all groups.

Germline lookup yields CDR1 DFQATT and CDR2 SNEGSKA (reference sequence). The CDR3 totals 15 residues. As for the cDNA, it was generated by 5'RACE with 10-nucleotide random UMIs. One entry per CDR3 protein results from TCRdb running MiXCR on the 5' RACE reads. This table holds about 60,000 distinct CDR3 sequences, about 4% found once. Specimen: PBMCs. The origin of this receptor is a woman aged 50 to 60 with multiple sclerosis. The chain is built from TRBV20-1 and TRBJ1-5; 12 nucleotides align to TRBD1. The CDR3 DNA reads as TGCAGTGCTAGACCGGGACAGGGGGCCAATCAGCCCCAGAATTTT. It translates to CSARPGQGANQPQNF.